The 23 T cell receptor beta chains listed next were all sequenced from one sample in a study of tumour-infiltrating T cells in Burkitt lymphoma. Profiling relied on immunoSEQ multiplex PCR, and the TCRdb table lists in-frame clones only, not all of them. The table includes 2,400 or so clones, around 24% detected once. The sample consisted of tumor tissue from a relapse. The receptors come from a human donor with relapsed Burkitt lymphoma. Some clones in this sample may be carry-over from other donors' samples.

This clone was detected a few times. The CDR3 region is CASSPTGRGSEQYF. The DNA for the CDR3 is TGCGCCAGCAGCCCCACCGGACGGGGGTCCGAGCAGTACTTC. This sequence joins TRBV5-1 and TRBJ2-7, with a tentative D call TRBD2 (6 bases). V lost 4 bases, J lost 6 bases, and 17 bases lay in between. The length of the CDR3 is 14 residues. Per the germline V gene, CDR1 is SGHRS and CDR2 is YFSETQ.

This clone was picked up one time. The rearrangement joins TRBV4-1 to TRBJ1-2; D is ambiguous. The V gene lost 0 bases and the J gene lost 8 bases, with 10 bases spanning the gap. The CDR3 runs to 13 residues. The germline gives CDR1 MGHRA, CDR2 YSYEKL. The CDR3 sequence: CASSQDSADGYTF. The CDR3 nucleotides read TGCGCCAGCAGCCAAGACAGCGCGGACGGCTACACCTTC.

Relative to its sample, this clone is large (0.1 to 1%). This chain uses TRBV6-4 with TRBJ1-2; D is uncertain. The V gene lost 10 bases and the J gene lost 4 bases, with 22 bases spanning the gap. CDR3 length: 15 residues. CDR1 and CDR2 (germline): MRHNA, SNTAGT. The DNA of the CDR3 is TGTGCCAATTCGTCGGAGAGTCCCTTCCTCTATGGCTACACCTTC. Amino acid sequence: CANSSESPFLYGYTF.

This clone was seen a few times. V is TRBV7-9 and J is TRBJ1-1; TRBD1 matches 11 bases. Trimming removed 5 bases from V and 4 bases from J; junction bases left unmatched: 9. The CDR3 spans 16 residues. Germline lookup yields CDR1 SEHNR and CDR2 FQNEAQ (reference sequence). CDR3 region: CASSPGDRGYGTEAFF. The CDR3 coding sequence is TGTGCCAGCAGCCCCGGGGACAGGGGGTATGGCACTGAAGCTTTCTTT.

The V and J genes are TRBV7-9 and TRBJ2-2; D gene ambiguous. From germline, CDR1 is SEHNR and CDR2 FQNEAQ (reference sequence). The CDR3 runs 18 residues. V lost 5 bases and J lost 0, with 19 bases in between. DNA of the CDR3: TGTGCCAGCAGCCCCCCCCTTTTTTACTTCGCGAACACCGGGGAGCTGTTTTTT. Protein sequence: CASSPPLFYFANTGELFF.

Written as DNA, the CDR3 is TGTGCCACATACCTCGGGGAGCTGTTTTTT. Its protein product is CATYLGELFF. The chain employs TRBV6-6 and TRBJ2-2; D ambiguous. The V gene's germline CDR1 is MNHNY and CDR2 SVGAGI (reference sequence). The length of the CDR3 is 10 residues. V was pared by 10 bases and J by 7 bases, with 7 bases between.

The chain recombines TRBV15 with TRBJ1-5; tentative D call: TRBD1 (6 bases). The germline V and J ends were trimmed by 8 bases and 5 bases, with 13 bases remaining between them. The CDR3 runs to 13 residues. Germline-derived CDR1 and CDR2 are LNHNV and YYDKDF (reference sequence). CDR3 nucleotides: TGTGCCACCGATAATGCAGGGGATCAGCCCCAGCATTTT. It translates to CATDNAGDQPQHF.

This sequence joins TRBV6-5 and TRBJ1-4; no clear D gene. The CDR3 sequence is 14 residues long. Germline assignment: CDR1 MNHEY and CDR2 SVGAGI. Trimming took 6 bases from V and 3 from J, leaving 11 bases between them. The CDR3 reads CASSRLRANEKLFF. CDR3 DNA sequence: TGTGCCAGCAGCCGTTTAAGGGCTAATGAAAAACTGTTTTTT.

In its sample, this clone was seen a few times. V is TRBV10-3 and J is TRBJ1-2, with a weak D call TRBD1 (5 bases). The CDR3 extends over 14 amino acids. Germline assignment: CDR1 ENHRY and CDR2 SYGVKD. Trimming removed 2 bases from V and 4 bases from J, with 11 bases in between. The CDR3 DNA sequence: TGTGCCATCAGTGAGATGGGGCGCAGCTATGGCTACACCTTC. This codes for CAISEMGRSYGYTF.

This chain links TRBV11-2 with TRBJ1-2; D not certain. V shed 6 bases and J shed 6 bases, with 11 bases lying between them. Germline V gives CDR1 SGHAT, CDR2 FQNNGV. There are 12 residues in the CDR3. The CDR3 DNA reads TGTGCCAGCAGTCCACCCCCAGATGGCTACACCTTC. Translating gives CASSPPPDGYTF. The full variable domain, its missing parts supplied by reference TRBV11-2 and TRBJ1-2, is EAGVAQSPRYKIIEKRQSVAFWCNPISGHATLYWYQQILGQGPKLLIQFQNNGVVDDSQLPKDRFSAERLKGVDSTLKIQPAKLEDSAVYLCASSPPPDGYTFGSGTRLTVV.

This sequence joins TRBV21-1 and TRBJ2-1. TRBV21-1 is reported as a pseudogene. This CDR3 spans 13 amino acids. The CDR3 DNA follows: TGTGCCCCCGCAGGGGGGGCGTACAATGAGCAGTTCTTC. Its protein is CAPAGGAYNEQFF.

The chain employs TRBV27 and TRBJ2-3, with D tentatively TRBD1 (6 bases). Germline values: CDR1 MNHEY, CDR2 SMNVEV (reference sequence). The CDR3 has 15 amino acids. V lost 5 bases and J lost 0, with 12 bases in between. Here the CDR3 reads CASSRSTGSTDTQYF. The CDR3 DNA sequence: TGTGCCAGCAGTCGGTCGACAGGCAGCACAGATACGCAGTATTTT.

This clone showed up just a few times. V is TRBV28 and J is TRBJ1-1, with D hard to call. This CDR3 spans 12 amino acids. The germline CDR1 and CDR2 sequences are MDHEN and SYDVKM. The V end lost 0 bases, the J end lost 10 bases, and 9 bases lay between the germline ends. The CDR3 region is CASSLWLEGAFF. CDR3 nucleotide sequence: TGTGCCAGCAGTTTATGGTTAGAGGGAGCTTTCTTT.

A few counts support this clone. A read error is likely here: a far larger clone is one base away. The DNA for the CDR3 is TGTGCCAGCAGCATCCCGAGGGGAGAAGCTTTCTTT. Amino acids: CASSIPRGEAFF. V and J are TRBV9 and TRBJ1-1; D is possibly TRBD1 (5 bases). The germline CDR1 and CDR2 sequences are SGDLS and YYNGEE. The CDR3 contains 12 residues. Trimming removed 4 bases at V and 8 bases at J, with 12 bases between.

In this sample, this clone turned up once. The chain is built from TRBV28 and TRBJ2-7; possibly TRBD1 for D (6 bases). The CDR3 is 14 residues long. The germline CDR1 and CDR2 sequences are MDHEN and SYDVKM. With 3 bases removed from V and 3 bases from J, the gap between germline ends came to 12 bases. The CDR3 reads CASSFSGQYYEQYF. The CDR3 coding sequence is TGTGCCAGCAGTTTTTCTGGACAGTACTACGAGCAGTACTTC.

This clone was recorded a few times. The chain employs TRBV30 and TRBJ1-1; 7 bases map to TRBD1. CDR3 length equals 15 residues. J gave up 11 bases and V 3 bases, and 18 bases lay outside the gene matches. Germline loops: CDR1 GTSNPN, CDR2 SVGIG (reference sequence). CDR3 residues: CAWRARGQALLGAFF. CDR3 DNA sequence: TGTGCCTGGAGAGCGAGGGGGCAGGCGCTCCTGGGGGCTTTCTTT.

The rearrangement links TRBV6-4 to TRBJ2-3; TRBD2 matches 7 bases. CDR1 is MRHNA, CDR2 SNTAGT, per germline. This CDR3 has 14 residues. V was clipped by 2 bases and J by 4 bases; unmatched bases: 3. The CDR3 nucleotides read TGTGCCAGCAGTGACGGGGGGGACCCAGATACGCAGTATTTT. Translation gives CASSDGGDPDTQYF.

This clone was counted only a few times. The chain recombines TRBV4-1 with TRBJ2-3; possibly TRBD2 for D (6 bases). V gave up 1 base and J gave up 4 bases, with 15 bases separating them. In germline, CDR1 is MGHRA, CDR2 YSYEKL. The CDR3 extends over 16 amino acids. CDR3 sequence (DNA): TGCGCCAGCAGCCAAGGGGTCCTGCGGGGCCCAGATACGCAGTATTTT. It translates to CASSQGVLRGPDTQYF.

This clone turned up a few times. This chain uses TRBV10-1 with TRBJ2-7, with D possibly TRBD2 on 6 matching bases. Trimming shortened V by 0 bases and J by 3 bases, and 9 bases separated the two germline ends. The CDR3 totals 14 residues. Germline CDR1 is WNHNN and CDR2 is SYGVQD (reference sequence). CDR3 sequence reads: CASSESGSYYEQYF. The CDR3 DNA reads TGCGCCAGCAGTGAGTCCGGGAGTTACTACGAGCAGTACTTC.

CDR3 coding DNA: TGTGCCATCAGTCGGACAGGGGGGAACACCGGGGAGCTGTTTTTT. This translates into CAISRTGGNTGELFF. V usage is TRBV10-3 and J usage is TRBJ2-2; 10 nucleotides agree with TRBD1. The V gene end was trimmed by 5 bases and the J gene end by 1 base; junction bases not matched to a gene: 1. This CDR3 comprises 15 residues. The V gene's germline CDR1 is ENHRY and CDR2 SYGVKD.

The genes are TRBV5-1 and TRBJ1-2; D is uncertain. The CDR3 is 15 amino acids. Germline V gene data show CDR1 as SGHRS and CDR2 as YFSETQ. Deletions cut 0 bases from V and 4 bases from J, with 13 bases between. In nucleotides, the CDR3 is TGCGCCAGCAGCTTGGAATGGACGGACTCCTATGGCTACACCTTC. This gives the protein CASSLEWTDSYGYTF. Full variable domain (remainder filled in from reference TRBV5-1 and TRBJ1-2): KAGVTQTPRYLIKTRGQQVTLSCSPISGHRSVSWYQQTPGQGLQFLFEYFSETQRNKGNFPGRFSGRQFSNSRSEMNVSTLELGDSALYLCASSLEWTDSYGYTFGSGTRLTVV.

This chain links TRBV7-9 with TRBJ2-7; the D gene is possibly TRBD1 (6 bases). Germline-derived CDR1 and CDR2 are SEHNR and FQNEAQ (reference sequence). The germline V and J ends were trimmed by 5 bases and 3 bases, with 8 bases remaining between them. This CDR3 is 12 amino acids long. CDR3 in DNA: TGTGCCAGCAGCCAGGACAGCTACGAGCAGTACTTC. It translates to CASSQDSYEQYF.

In this sample, this clone turned up a few times. The rearrangement joins TRBV2 to TRBJ2-7, with D possibly matching TRBD1 (7 bases). The CDR3 length is 16 residues. CDR1 SNHLY and CDR2 FYNNEI come from the germline V gene. The V and J ends lost 5 bases and 0 bases respectively, with 17 bases between them. The CDR3 spells CASSLGRQGGSYEQYF. In nucleotides, the CDR3 is TGTGCCAGCAGTCTCGGACGTCAGGGGGGCTCCTACGAGCAGTACTTC.